A selection of T cell receptor beta chains follows, all from one sample in a study of blood T cell repertoires in COVID-19. Sequencing was performed with immunoSEQ multiplex PCR; in TCRdb, only in-frame clones are kept and a portion is missing. The sample lists 88,000 or so clones, approximately 85% seen once, with about 4% in the top ten. The sample taken for sequencing was peripheral blood. The receptors stem from a man aged 60 to 75 with acute or convalescent COVID-19. The CDR3 runs from the conserved cysteine through the conserved F or W. Each record gives: J gene, V gene, CDR3 protein.

TRBJ1-1 TRBV24-1 CATSDRQISVTEAFF
TRBJ2-1 TRBV5-6 CASSFLRASYNEQFF
TRBJ1-1 TRBV30 CAWTPVGQGFTEAFF
TRBJ1-3 TRBV28 CASSFIRAGNTIYF
TRBJ2-2 TRBV19 CASILVAGPTGELFF
TRBJ1-1 TRBV7-3 CASSLGGFMNTEAFF
TRBJ2-7 TRBV4-1 CASSPTSGSLYEQYF
TRBJ2-1 TRBV14 CASSLGPPGEQFF
TRBJ2-3 TRBV7-7 CASSRGLAGADTQYF
TRBJ1-2 TRBV15 CATSRDRRDNYGYTF
TRBJ2-5 TRBV7-8 CASSLASKGTSGGLYQETQYF
TRBJ1-1 TRBV2 CASSDLLRQWAEAFF
TRBJ2-1 TRBV2 CASGQGLAGRSYNEQFF
TRBJ1-1 TRBV29-1 CSVPTGANMNTEAFF
TRBJ1-2 TRBV2 CASRAQGASGYTF
TRBJ2-7 TRBV7-3 CASSFGRGDEQYF
TRBJ1-1 TRBV4-3 CASSQDLPGVGTEAFF
TRBJ2-3 TRBV6-5 CASRQGSTDTQYF
TRBJ2-1 TRBV6-5 CASSLRQGSNEQFF
TRBJ2-5 TRBV25-1 CASSISSRETQYF
TRBJ2-7 TRBV19 CASSSQQTGTEQYF
TRBJ1-4 TRBV6-1 CASSDTVATNEKLFF
TRBJ2-3 TRBV12-5 CASGLVRLAGGQNTDTQYF
TRBJ2-2 TRBV10-3 CATIDGLRQGAKDTGELFF
TRBJ2-5 TRBV5-4 CASSTTGIQETQYF
TRBJ2-5 TRBV11-3 CASSSGYKKTQYF
TRBJ2-7 TRBV7-2 CASSRRAESYEQYF
TRBJ1-2 TRBV30 CAWSQDRNYGYTF
TRBJ2-2 TRBV11-2 CASSSGTGYSGELFF
TRBJ2-5 TRBV4-1 CASSHPSQVETQYF
TRBJ2-7 TRBV9 CASSKLVHEQYF
TRBJ2-3 TRBV19 CASSTTTGYGDTQYF
TRBJ2-3 TRBV21-1 CASSKVALARSTDTQYF
TRBJ2-1 TRBV10-3 CAINLAGPSNEQFF
TRBJ1-4 TRBV12-2 CASRPREYRERLEKLFF
TRBJ2-5 TRBV7-2 CASTPWGGGETQYF
TRBJ2-7 TRBV5-1 CASSPTAGGNAYEQYF
TRBJ1-3 TRBV3-1/TRBV3-2 CASSPSWGGSGNTIYF
TRBJ2-1 TRBV3-1/TRBV3-2 CASSQDLAGGVYNEQFF
TRBJ1-2 TRBV11-2 CASSGYRGGYTF
TRBJ2-2 TRBV29-1 CSAEDRFGTGELFF
TRBJ2-5 TRBV12-5 CASGFSRAGQETQYF